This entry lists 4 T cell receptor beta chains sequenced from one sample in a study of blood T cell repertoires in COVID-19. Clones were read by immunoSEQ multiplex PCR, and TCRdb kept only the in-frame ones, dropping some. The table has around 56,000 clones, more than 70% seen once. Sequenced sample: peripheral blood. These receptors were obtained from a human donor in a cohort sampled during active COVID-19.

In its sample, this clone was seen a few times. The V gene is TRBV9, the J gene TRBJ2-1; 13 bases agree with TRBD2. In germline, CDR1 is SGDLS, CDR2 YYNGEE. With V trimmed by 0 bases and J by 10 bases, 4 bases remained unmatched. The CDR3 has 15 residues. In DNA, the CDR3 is TGTGCCAGCAGCGTAGAACTAGCGGGGGGGCGAGAGCAGTTCTTC. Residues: CASSVELAGGREQFF.

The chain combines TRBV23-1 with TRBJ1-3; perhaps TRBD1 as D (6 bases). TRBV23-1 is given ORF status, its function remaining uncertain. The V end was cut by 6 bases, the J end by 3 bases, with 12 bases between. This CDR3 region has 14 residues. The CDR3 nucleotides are TGCGCCAGCAGCTTTGGGACAAGTGGAAACACCATATATTTT. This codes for CASSFGTSGNTIYF.

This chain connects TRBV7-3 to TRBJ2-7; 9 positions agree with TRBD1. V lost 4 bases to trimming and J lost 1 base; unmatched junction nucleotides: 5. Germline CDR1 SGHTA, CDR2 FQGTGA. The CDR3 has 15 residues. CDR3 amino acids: CASSSGQGISYEQYF. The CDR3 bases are TGTGCCAGCAGCTCTGGACAGGGGATTTCCTACGAGCAGTACTTC. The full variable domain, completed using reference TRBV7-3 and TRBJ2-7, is GAGVSQTPSNKVTEKGKYVELRCDPISGHTALYWYRQSLGQGPEFLIYFQGTGAADDSGLPNDRFFAVRPEGSVSTLKIQRTERGDSAVYLCASSSGQGISYEQYFGPGTRLTVT.

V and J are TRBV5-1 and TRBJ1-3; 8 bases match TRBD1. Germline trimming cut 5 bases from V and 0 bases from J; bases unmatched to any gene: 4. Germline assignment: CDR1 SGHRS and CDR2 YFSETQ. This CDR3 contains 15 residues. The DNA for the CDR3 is TGCGCCAGCAGACCCACAGGGGGCTCTGGAAACACCATATATTTT. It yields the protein CASRPTGGSGNTIYF. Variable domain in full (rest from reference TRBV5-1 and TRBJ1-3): KAGVTQTPRYLIKTRGQQVTLSCSPISGHRSVSWYQQTPGQGLQFLFEYFSETQRNKGNFPGRFSGRQFSNSRSEMNVSTLELGDSALYLCASRPTGGSGNTIYFGEGSWLTVV.